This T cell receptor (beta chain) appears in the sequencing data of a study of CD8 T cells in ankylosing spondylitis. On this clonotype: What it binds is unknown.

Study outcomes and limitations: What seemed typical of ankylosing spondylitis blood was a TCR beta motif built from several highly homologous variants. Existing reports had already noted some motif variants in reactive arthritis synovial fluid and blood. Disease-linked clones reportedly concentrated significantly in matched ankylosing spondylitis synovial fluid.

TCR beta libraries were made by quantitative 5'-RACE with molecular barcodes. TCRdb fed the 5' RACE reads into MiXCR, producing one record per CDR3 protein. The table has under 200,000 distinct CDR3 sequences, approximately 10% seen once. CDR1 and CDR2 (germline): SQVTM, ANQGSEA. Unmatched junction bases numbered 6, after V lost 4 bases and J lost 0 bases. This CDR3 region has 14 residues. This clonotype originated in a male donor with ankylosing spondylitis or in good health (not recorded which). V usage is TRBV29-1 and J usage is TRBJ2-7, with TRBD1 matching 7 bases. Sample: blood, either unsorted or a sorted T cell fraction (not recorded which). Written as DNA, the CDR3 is TGCAGCGTTGGTCGATACAGGGGCTCCTACGAGCAGTACTTC. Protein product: CSVGRYRGSYEQYF.